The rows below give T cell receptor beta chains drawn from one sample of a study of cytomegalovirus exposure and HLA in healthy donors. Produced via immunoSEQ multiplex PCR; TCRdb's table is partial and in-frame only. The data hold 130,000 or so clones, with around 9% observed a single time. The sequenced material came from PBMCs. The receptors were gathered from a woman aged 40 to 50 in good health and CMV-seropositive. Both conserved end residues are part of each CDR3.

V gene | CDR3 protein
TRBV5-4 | CASSPQGPGANVLTF
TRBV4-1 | CASGRTGGVFNEKLFF
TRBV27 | CASSMGRGGTEAFF
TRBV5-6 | CASSLAGGLAGSGTDTQYF
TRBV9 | CASSVGGSYNEQFF
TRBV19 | CASSPGTSGGARETQYF
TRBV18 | CASSRDRGTEAFF
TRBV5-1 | CASSLGTGGTYEQYF
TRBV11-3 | CASSPSMGTGAYEQYF
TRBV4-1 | CASSQVPQANYGYTF